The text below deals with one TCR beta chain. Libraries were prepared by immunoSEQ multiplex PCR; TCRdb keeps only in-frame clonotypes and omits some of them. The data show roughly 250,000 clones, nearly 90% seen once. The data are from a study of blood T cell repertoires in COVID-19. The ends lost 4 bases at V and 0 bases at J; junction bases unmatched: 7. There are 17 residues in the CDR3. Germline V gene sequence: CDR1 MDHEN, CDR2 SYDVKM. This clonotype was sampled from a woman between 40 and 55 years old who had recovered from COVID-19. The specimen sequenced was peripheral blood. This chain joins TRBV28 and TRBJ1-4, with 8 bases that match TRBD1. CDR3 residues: CASSSTGGRATNEKLFF. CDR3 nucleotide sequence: TGTGCCAGCAGTTCAACAGGGGGTAGGGCAACTAATGAAAAACTGTTTTTT.